A selection of T cell receptor beta chains follows, all from one sample in a study. Each CDR3 protein gets one entry after TCRdb re-called the 5' RACE reads with MiXCR. The table records about 62,000 distinct CDR3 sequences, 25% to 30% of them present only once. The sample taken for sequencing was tumor-infiltrating naive CD4+ T cells sorted from the breast tumor. Receptors were obtained from a female donor with breast cancer. CDR3s include the opening cysteine and the closing phenylalanine or tryptophan. Each record gives: clone size, V gene, D gene, J gene, CDR3 protein, CDR3 DNA. A D gene is named only where the DNA matches it firmly. Not all rows give a size; the values are once, few, many and, for expanded clones, a class.

clone_size: few
v_call: TRBV5-1
d_call: TRBD1
j_call: TRBJ2-7
cdr3_aa: CASSPLVGTGSSSEQYF
cdr3_nt: TGCGCCAGCAGCCCCCTCGTCGGGACAGGGTCTTCGTCCGAGCAGTACTTC

clone_size: -
v_call: TRBV28
d_call: TRBD1
j_call: TRBJ2-5
cdr3_aa: CASSSYTGTGGAGGETQYF
cdr3_nt: TGTGCCAGCAGTTCCTACACCGGGACAGGGGGCGCGGGGGGAGAGACCCAGTACTTC

clone_size: many
v_call: TRBV20-1
d_call: TRBD1
j_call: TRBJ1-1
cdr3_aa: CSAIDRVRVGTEAFF
cdr3_nt: TGCAGTGCGATAGACAGGGTAAGAGTAGGAACTGAAGCTTTCTTT

clone_size: -
v_call: TRBV5-1
d_call: -
j_call: TRBJ2-2
cdr3_aa: CASSSQVPNTGELFF
cdr3_nt: TGCGCCAGCAGCTCTCAGGTCCCAAACACCGGGGAGCTGTTTTTT

clone_size: many
v_call: TRBV15
d_call: -
j_call: TRBJ2-1
cdr3_aa: CATSAQGRGGFDEQFF
cdr3_nt: TGTGCCACCAGCGCCCAGGGCAGGGGCGGATTTGATGAGCAGTTCTTC

clone_size: few
v_call: TRBV25-1
d_call: TRBD2
j_call: TRBJ2-1
cdr3_aa: CASSVRTSGGRSSYNEQFF
cdr3_nt: TGTGCCAGCAGTGTGAGGACTAGCGGGGGAAGATCCTCCTACAATGAGCAGTTCTTC

clone_size: -
v_call: TRBV7-2
d_call: -
j_call: TRBJ1-1
cdr3_aa: CASSLVYGTEAFF
cdr3_nt: TGTGCCAGCAGCTTAGTTTACGGGACTGAAGCTTTCTTT

clone_size: -
v_call: TRBV7-3
d_call: TRBD1
j_call: TRBJ1-1
cdr3_aa: CASSLGRGRRYIAEAFF
cdr3_nt: TGTGCCAGCAGCCTGGGGAGGGGGCGGAGGTATATCGCTGAAGCTTTCTTT

clone_size: few
v_call: TRBV5-1
d_call: TRBD1
j_call: TRBJ2-3
cdr3_aa: CASSRQGVRPDTQYF
cdr3_nt: TGCGCCAGCAGCCGACAGGGGGTAAGGCCAGATACGCAGTATTTT

clone_size: -
v_call: TRBV27
d_call: -
j_call: TRBJ1-1
cdr3_aa: CASSFRGSVNTEAFF
cdr3_nt: TGTGCCAGCAGTTTCAGGGGATCCGTGAACACTGAAGCTTTCTTT

clone_size: -
v_call: TRBV3-1
d_call: TRBD2
j_call: TRBJ2-1
cdr3_aa: CASSPQVGGSYNEQFF
cdr3_nt: TGTGCCAGCAGCCCCCAGGTAGGCGGGAGTTACAATGAGCAGTTCTTC

clone_size: few
v_call: TRBV7-2
d_call: -
j_call: TRBJ1-1
cdr3_aa: CASSSAEEVNTEAFF
cdr3_nt: TGTGCCAGCAGCTCTGCGGAAGAAGTGAACACTGAAGCTTTCTTT

clone_size: -
v_call: TRBV7-8
d_call: -
j_call: TRBJ1-2
cdr3_aa: CASSLSKPAGYTF
cdr3_nt: TGTGCCAGCAGCTTATCCAAGCCTGCGGGCTACACCTTC

clone_size: few
v_call: TRBV5-1
d_call: -
j_call: TRBJ2-1
cdr3_aa: CASSSQGYNEQFF
cdr3_nt: TGCGCCAGCAGCTCGCAGGGCTACAATGAGCAGTTCTTC

clone_size: -
v_call: TRBV3-2
d_call: -
j_call: TRBJ1-5
cdr3_aa: CASSLRPPGQGGYKSNQPQHF
cdr3_nt: TGTGCCAGCAGCCTCCGACCCCCTGGACAGGGCGGATATAAAAGCAATCAGCCCCAGCATTTT

clone_size: few
v_call: TRBV7-2
d_call: -
j_call: TRBJ1-5
cdr3_aa: CASSRGGFSNQPQHF
cdr3_nt: TGTGCCAGCAGCCGTGGCGGGTTTAGCAATCAGCCCCAGCATTTT

clone_size: few
v_call: TRBV9
d_call: -
j_call: TRBJ2-5
cdr3_aa: CASSFSGTTQETQYF
cdr3_nt: TGTGCCAGCAGCTTTAGCGGAACAACCCAAGAGACCCAGTACTTC

clone_size: many
v_call: TRBV5-1
d_call: TRBD1
j_call: TRBJ2-7
cdr3_aa: CASSLNIGIWTGSEQYF
cdr3_nt: TGCGCCAGCAGCTTGAATATTGGGATATGGACAGGAAGCGAGCAGTACTTC

clone_size: -
v_call: TRBV7-9
d_call: -
j_call: TRBJ1-2
cdr3_aa: CASSSKGSGYTF
cdr3_nt: TGTGCCAGCAGCTCTAAGGGGTCCGGCTACACCTTC

clone_size: -
v_call: TRBV5-1
d_call: TRBD1
j_call: TRBJ2-7
cdr3_aa: CASSPSRDRGAYEQYF
cdr3_nt: TGCGCCAGCAGCCCCTCCCGGGACAGGGGTGCCTACGAGCAGTACTTC

clone_size: -
v_call: TRBV6-5
d_call: -
j_call: TRBJ2-3
cdr3_aa: CASSYMESSTDTQYF
cdr3_nt: TGTGCCAGCAGTTACATGGAGTCTAGCACAGATACGCAGTATTTT

clone_size: few
v_call: TRBV6-2/TRBV6-3
d_call: -
j_call: TRBJ2-3
cdr3_aa: CASSYPLTARRIDTQYF
cdr3_nt: TGTGCCAGCAGTTACCCCCTGACAGCCCGGCGCATAGATACGCAGTATTTT

clone_size: -
v_call: TRBV12-3/TRBV12-4
d_call: TRBD1
j_call: TRBJ2-1
cdr3_aa: CASIPTGTGIYNEQFF
cdr3_nt: TGTGCCAGCATTCCAACCGGGACAGGGATTTACAATGAGCAGTTCTTC

clone_size: -
v_call: TRBV25-1
d_call: -
j_call: TRBJ2-5
cdr3_aa: CASSGSRPRLQETQYF
cdr3_nt: TGTGCCAGCAGTGGAAGCAGACCGCGGTTGCAAGAGACCCAGTACTTC

clone_size: -
v_call: TRBV7-2
d_call: -
j_call: TRBJ2-7
cdr3_aa: CASTEGPVGGGYEQYF
cdr3_nt: TGTGCCAGCACCGAAGGGCCGGTGGGCGGCGGGTACGAGCAGTACTTC

clone_size: few
v_call: TRBV7-9
d_call: -
j_call: TRBJ2-7
cdr3_aa: CASSLASVINEQYF
cdr3_nt: TGTGCCAGCAGCTTAGCTAGCGTGATAAACGAGCAGTACTTC

clone_size: -
v_call: TRBV7-2
d_call: -
j_call: TRBJ2-2
cdr3_aa: CASRQPGRTGELFF
cdr3_nt: TGTGCCAGCAGACAACCAGGTCGCACCGGGGAGCTGTTTTTT

clone_size: -
v_call: TRBV10-3
d_call: -
j_call: TRBJ1-6
cdr3_aa: CAITHSPLHF
cdr3_nt: TGTGCCATCACTCATTCACCCCTCCACTTT

clone_size: many
v_call: TRBV4-2
d_call: -
j_call: TRBJ2-1
cdr3_aa: CASSQALAANNEQFF
cdr3_nt: TGTGCCAGCAGCCAAGCACTAGCTGCTAACAATGAGCAGTTCTTC

clone_size: -
v_call: TRBV28
d_call: -
j_call: TRBJ2-3
cdr3_aa: CASSFVGRGPSTDTQYF
cdr3_nt: TGTGCCAGCAGTTTTGTTGGTCGGGGCCCTAGCACAGATACGCAGTATTTT

clone_size: -
v_call: TRBV15
d_call: TRBD1
j_call: TRBJ2-3
cdr3_aa: CTTSMGQGTDTQYF
cdr3_nt: TGTACCACCAGCATGGGACAGGGGACAGATACGCAGTATTTT

clone_size: -
v_call: TRBV11-3
d_call: -
j_call: TRBJ1-6
cdr3_aa: CASRTLQSSYNSPLHF
cdr3_nt: TGTGCCAGCAGAACACTCCAGTCGAGCTATAATTCACCCCTCCACTTT

clone_size: -
v_call: TRBV6-1
d_call: -
j_call: TRBJ2-5
cdr3_aa: CASSARDNLRETKYF
cdr3_nt: TGTGCCAGCAGTGCCCGGGACAACCTCCGGGAGACCAAGTACTTC

clone_size: -
v_call: TRBV20-1
d_call: -
j_call: TRBJ2-7
cdr3_aa: CSARDPRGGDEQYF
cdr3_nt: TGCAGTGCTAGAGATCCACGAGGGGGTGACGAGCAGTACTTC

clone_size: many
v_call: TRBV6-1
d_call: -
j_call: TRBJ2-2
cdr3_aa: CASRRETENTGELFF
cdr3_nt: TGTGCCAGCAGGAGGGAGACAGAGAACACCGGGGAGCTGTTTTTT

clone_size: few
v_call: TRBV10-2
d_call: -
j_call: TRBJ1-1
cdr3_aa: CASSARNTEAFF
cdr3_nt: TGCGCCAGCAGTGCGAGGAACACTGAAGCTTTCTTT

clone_size: -
v_call: TRBV29-1
d_call: -
j_call: TRBJ2-3
cdr3_aa: CSVTLRPLDTDTQYF
cdr3_nt: TGCAGCGTTACCCTCCGGCCCCTTGATACAGATACGCAGTATTTT

clone_size: -
v_call: TRBV27
d_call: -
j_call: TRBJ2-1
cdr3_aa: CASSRAVNEQFF
cdr3_nt: TGTGCCAGCAGCCGGGCAGTCAATGAGCAGTTCTTC

clone_size: -
v_call: TRBV6-5
d_call: -
j_call: TRBJ1-6
cdr3_aa: CASSGGNSPLHF
cdr3_nt: TGTGCCAGCAGTGGCGGGAATTCACCCCTCCACTTT

clone_size: many
v_call: TRBV7-6
d_call: -
j_call: TRBJ2-5
cdr3_aa: CASSPVVGDGKTQYF
cdr3_nt: TGTGCCAGCAGCCCGGTTGTGGGGGATGGGAAGACCCAGTACTTC

clone_size: -
v_call: TRBV4-1
d_call: -
j_call: TRBJ2-5
cdr3_aa: CASSQDPGGGIQETQYF
cdr3_nt: TGCGCCAGCAGCCAAGATCCGGGTGGGGGTATCCAAGAGACCCAGTACTTC

clone_size: -
v_call: TRBV5-1
d_call: TRBD1
j_call: TRBJ2-7
cdr3_aa: CASSLATDRVDEQYF
cdr3_nt: TGCGCCAGCAGCTTGGCCACCGACAGGGTTGACGAGCAGTACTTC

clone_size: few
v_call: TRBV5-1
d_call: -
j_call: TRBJ2-1
cdr3_aa: CASSSLGAGTTIHEQFF
cdr3_nt: TGCGCCAGCAGCTCGCTAGGGGCGGGAACCACGATCCATGAGCAGTTCTTC

clone_size: few
v_call: TRBV5-1
d_call: -
j_call: TRBJ2-1
cdr3_aa: CASSLALGTSLDEQFF
cdr3_nt: TGCGCCAGCAGCTTGGCCCTTGGCACTAGTTTAGATGAGCAGTTCTTC

clone_size: -
v_call: TRBV6-2/TRBV6-3
d_call: TRBD2
j_call: TRBJ2-1
cdr3_aa: CASTPGLALKQFF
cdr3_nt: TGTGCCAGCACCCCCGGACTAGCGCTAAAGCAGTTCTTC

clone_size: few
v_call: TRBV14
d_call: TRBD2
j_call: TRBJ2-5
cdr3_aa: CASSQVSGGTRETQYF
cdr3_nt: TGTGCCAGCAGCCAAGTAAGCGGGGGTACGCGAGAGACCCAGTACTTC

clone_size: -
v_call: TRBV10-3
d_call: -
j_call: TRBJ1-2
cdr3_aa: CAISESTDNYGYTF
cdr3_nt: TGTGCCATCAGTGAGTCGACAGATAACTATGGCTACACCTTC

clone_size: -
v_call: TRBV3-1
d_call: -
j_call: TRBJ2-7
cdr3_aa: CASSPQGGEQYF
cdr3_nt: TGTGCCAGCAGCCCCCAGGGTGGCGAGCAGTACTTC

clone_size: -
v_call: TRBV6-5
d_call: -
j_call: TRBJ2-1
cdr3_aa: CASRGGGGHNEQFF
cdr3_nt: TGTGCCAGCAGAGGGGGAGGGGGCCACAATGAGCAGTTCTTC

clone_size: few
v_call: TRBV18
d_call: -
j_call: TRBJ2-1
cdr3_aa: CASSPVIAATGDEQFF
cdr3_nt: TGTGCCAGCTCACCGGTCATCGCGGCAACCGGGGATGAGCAGTTCTTC